These 31 T cell receptor beta chains were sequenced from one sample in a study of cytomegalovirus exposure and HLA in healthy donors. The PCR contained 60 Vbeta and 13 Jbeta primers. TCRdb keeps only in-frame clones here, not all; method: immunoSEQ multiplex PCR. Here the sample spans around 150,000 clones, 70% to 80% being singletons. What was sequenced was PBMCs. The receptor set was obtained from a man between 40 and 49 years old in good health and CMV-seronegative.

V gene TRBV19 combines with J gene TRBJ2-3; 8 bases fit TRBD1. This CDR3 spans 14 amino acids. CDR1 is LNHDA, CDR2 SQIVND, per germline (reference sequence). V gave up 9 bases and J gave up 1 base; unmatched junction bases: 6. CDR3 protein: CASTRTGRTDTQYF. CDR3 coding DNA: TGTGCCAGCACGCGGACAGGGCGCACAGATACGCAGTATTTT.

The V gene is TRBV5-4, the J gene TRBJ2-2, with TRBD1 identical over 7 bases. J gave up 1 base and V 4 bases, and 13 bases lay outside the gene matches. This CDR3 comprises 18 residues. Germline CDR1 and CDR2: SGHNT and YYREEE (reference sequence). Written as DNA, the CDR3 is TGTGCCAGCAGCCCGCGTACAGGGGCCCTCATGAACACCGGGGAGCTGTTTTTT. Its translation: CASSPRTGALMNTGELFF.

This rearrangement joins TRBV6-1 to TRBJ2-1, with D unclear. The CDR3 runs 14 residues. V was shortened by 2 bases and J by 9 bases, with 14 bases between the two germline ends. From germline, CDR1 is MNHNS and CDR2 SASEGT. The CDR3 sequence: CASSELLFSGEQFF. CDR3 nucleotide sequence: TGTGCCAGCAGTGAACTCCTATTTAGTGGTGAGCAGTTCTTC.

This clone was observed once. The gene calls are TRBV6-1 and TRBJ2-7, with TRBD2 matching over 12 bases. From germline, CDR1 is MNHNS and CDR2 SASEGT. The V and J ends lost 6 bases and 2 bases, in that order; junction bases with no gene match: 5. The CDR3 extends over 15 amino acids. CDR3 sequence: CASSALAGGPYEQYF. CDR3 in DNA: TGTGCCAGCAGCGCCCTAGCGGGAGGGCCCTACGAGCAGTACTTC.

The V and J genes are TRBV6-1 and TRBJ2-5; TRBD1 matches 9 bases. Trimming removed 6 bases from V and 3 bases from J; junction bases left unmatched: 2. The CDR3 runs 13 residues. CDR1 is MNHNS and CDR2 is SASEGT in the germline V gene. Here the CDR3 DNA reads TGTGCCAGCAGGGGGACAGGGAAAGAGACCCAGTACTTC. It specifies CASRGTGKETQYF.

This rearrangement joins TRBV7-9 to TRBJ2-7; the D gene is possibly TRBD1 (6 bases). The germline V gene encodes CDR1 SEHNR and CDR2 FQNEAQ (reference sequence). The V and J ends lost 1 base and 3 bases respectively, with 7 bases between them. This CDR3 contains 13 residues. CDR3 bases: TGTGCCAGCAGCTTAGGCAGGGGCTACGAGCAGTACTTC. Encoded protein: CASSLGRGYEQYF.

About this clone: The junction does not match germline at one end; this may be a read error. J is TRBJ2-6 and V is TRBV2; possible D gene TRBD1, 5 bases. This CDR3 is built from 13 residues. Germline assignment: CDR1 SNHLY and CDR2 FYNNEI. CDR3 sequence (DNA): TGTGCCAGCGTGGTCTCTGGGGCCAACGGCCTGACTTTC. Protein: CASVVSGANGLTF.

The chain has TRBV13 and TRBJ2-7, with TRBD2 matching over 11 bases. Germline loops: CDR1 PRHDT, CDR2 FYEKMQ (reference sequence). The CDR3 loop spans 15 amino acids. Unmatched junction bases numbered 2, after V lost 4 bases and J lost 0 bases. CDR3 amino acids: CASSSTSGSSYEQYF. DNA for the CDR3: TGTGCCAGCAGCTCCACTAGCGGGAGCTCCTACGAGCAGTACTTC.

As to this clone: One junction end does not reproduce the germline sequence, and a read error may be involved. V and J are TRBV7-9 and TRBJ1-1; D is uncertain. The germline CDR1 and CDR2 sequences are SEHNR and FQNEAQ (reference sequence). The CDR3 consists of 15 residues. The CDR3 sequence: CSSSFTYRANTEAFF. CDR3 in DNA: TGTTCCAGCAGCTTTACATACAGAGCGAACACTGAAGCTTTCTTT. Together with reference TRBV7-9 and TRBJ1-1, the CDR3 gives the full variable domain: DTGVSQNPRHKITKRGQNVTFRCDPISEHNRLYWYRQTLGQGPEFLTYFQNEAQLEKSRLLSDRFSAERPKGSFSTLEIQRTEQGDSAMYLCSSSFTYRANTEAFFGQGTRLTVV.

This chain uses TRBV18 with TRBJ2-7; the D is unclear. Germline CDR1 and CDR2: KGHSH and LQKENI. V was clipped by 3 bases and J by 7 bases, with 10 bases between them. This CDR3 has 12 residues. The CDR3 spells CASSPPLREQYF. In DNA form, the CDR3 reads TGTGCCAGCTCACCCCCCCTAAGAGAGCAGTACTTC.

This clone came up a few times. The genes are TRBV5-6 and TRBJ2-7, with unresolved D. Germline loops: CDR1 SGHDT, CDR2 YYEEEE. CDR3 length equals 14 residues. Trimming took off 0 bases at V and 9 bases at J, with 16 bases between the two ends. The CDR3 is CASSLARSILPQYF. The CDR3 region has the DNA TGTGCCAGCAGCTTGGCCAGGTCTATTCTACCGCAGTACTTC.

This chain uses TRBV6-4 with TRBJ2-2; tentative D call: TRBD1 (5 bases). Germline CDR1 and CDR2: MRHNA and SNTAGT. The CDR3 sequence is 14 residues long. Between the trimmed V and J ends, which lost 5 bases and 7 bases, there was a span of 14 bases. CDR3 coding DNA: TGTGCCAGCAGTACCAGGGTCCACTTCGGGGAGCTGTTTTTT. It encodes CASSTRVHFGELFF.

This clone was found once. The rearrangement joins TRBV4-2 to TRBJ1-1; the D is unclear. Per germline, CDR1 LGHNA and CDR2 YNFKEQ. With 1 base removed from V and 1 base from J, the gap between germline ends came to 7 bases. The CDR3 length is 14 residues. The CDR3 sequence: CASSQGVRNTEAFF. In nucleotides, the CDR3 is TGTGCCAGCAGCCAAGGCGTAAGGAACACTGAAGCTTTCTTT.

V is TRBV11-1 and J is TRBJ2-3; TRBD2 matches 9 bases. J was trimmed by 5 bases and V by 7 bases; bases with no gene match: 13. The CDR3 spans 16 residues. Germline CDR1 SGHAT, CDR2 FQDESV (reference sequence). The CDR3 DNA is TGTGCCAGCACCGAAGCGCTAGCGGGAAAAGGAGATACGCAGTATTTT. It specifies CASTEALAGKGDTQYF.

The genes are TRBV14 and TRBJ2-7, with TRBD1 matching 7 bases. CDR1 is SGHDN, CDR2 FVKESK, per germline. CDR3 length: 14 residues. After removal of 5 bases from V and 3 bases from J, the junction contained 7 bases not matched to a gene. CDR3 bases: TGTGCCAGCAGCTTGGGACAGCGACGCTACGAGCAGTACTTC. Amino acids: CASSLGQRRYEQYF.

The chain carries TRBV7-9 and TRBJ2-5, with a tentative D call TRBD2 (6 bases). This CDR3 comprises 17 residues. Trimming cost V 1 base and J 2 bases, with 17 bases left between them. Germline V gene data show CDR1 as SEHNR and CDR2 as FQNEAQ (reference sequence). CDR3 nucleotides: TGTGCCAGCAGCTTAGGGGGTACGGGACTTGTTCAAGAGACCCAGTACTTC. As protein: CASSLGGTGLVQETQYF.

The V call is TRBV6-1, the J call TRBJ2-3, with 10 positions matching TRBD1. Germline-derived CDR1 and CDR2 are MNHNS and SASEGT. The CDR3 contains 17 residues. After removal of 2 bases from V and 6 bases from J, the junction contained 11 bases not matched to a gene. For the CDR3, the DNA is TGTGCCAGCAGTGAACGTTGGACAGGGGGTCTTAGGGATACGCAGTATTTT. Translation: CASSERWTGGLRDTQYF.

This clone was counted a few times. The chain couples TRBV5-4 to TRBJ1-2, with 7 bases that match TRBD1. CDR1 is SGHNT, CDR2 YYREEE, per germline (reference sequence). With V trimmed by 0 bases and J by 3 bases, 2 bases remained unmatched. This CDR3 has 14 residues. CDR3 bases: TGTGCCAGCAGCTTGGACAGGGGATACTATGGCTACACCTTC. It encodes CASSLDRGYYGYTF.

This sequence joins TRBV19 and TRBJ1-1; a possible D gene is TRBD1 (5 bases). CDR3 size: 13 residues. Per the germline V gene, CDR1 is LNHDA and CDR2 is SQIVND (reference sequence). Trimming took 3 bases from V and 8 from J, leaving 13 bases between them. As DNA, the CDR3 is TGTGCCAGTAGTATCAGGGTTAGGGGAGAAGCTTTCTTT. As protein: CASSIRVRGEAFF.

This clone was detected a few times. The rearrangement links TRBV19 to TRBJ2-3, with TRBD2 matching 14 bases. From germline, CDR1 is LNHDA and CDR2 SQIVND (reference sequence). V lost 5 bases, J lost 5 bases, and 9 bases stayed unmatched. The CDR3 runs 17 residues. The CDR3 nucleotides read TGTGCCAGTAGTCGACTAGCGGGAGGGGATGTTGGAGATACGCAGTATTTT. It codes for CASSRLAGGDVGDTQYF.

The CDR3 reads CASSKDYRYRPNYGYTF. CDR3 bases: TGTGCCAGCAGCAAAGACTATCGGTATAGACCAAACTATGGCTACACCTTC. The V gene is TRBV21-1, the J gene TRBJ1-2. TRBV21-1 is noted as a pseudogene. The CDR3 runs to 17 residues.

This chain uses TRBV7-6 with TRBJ2-1; 7 bases match TRBD1. This CDR3 is 15 amino acids long. Germline V gene sequence: CDR1 SGHVS, CDR2 FNYEAQ. The J segment lost 6 bases and the V segment lost 0 bases, leaving 5 bases of the junction unmatched. The CDR3 DNA sequence: TGTGCCAGCAGCTTAGCCGGCTACAGGGGCAATGAGCAGTTCTTC. Its translation is CASSLAGYRGNEQFF.

This clone turned up a few times. V gene TRBV29-1 combines with J gene TRBJ2-7; 8 positions match TRBD2. CDR3 length: 14 residues. Germline values: CDR1 SQVTM, CDR2 ANQGSEA. Losses at the gene ends were 6 bases for V and 0 bases for J; bases not matched to a gene: 7. The CDR3 nucleotides read TGCAGCGTCGGTGCGGGAGGTTCCTCCTACGAGCAGTACTTC. It codes for CSVGAGGSSYEQYF.

This chain links TRBV30 with TRBJ2-3; 9 nucleotides line up with TRBD1. Germline V gene lookup returns CDR1 GTSNPN and CDR2 SVGIG (reference sequence). The length of the CDR3 is 14 residues. V dropped 7 bases and J dropped 0; count of bases not matched to a gene: 5. CDR3 protein: CASGQGTSTDTQYF. The CDR3 DNA is TGTGCCTCAGGACAGGGGACCAGCACAGATACGCAGTATTTT.

This chain connects TRBV7-2 to TRBJ1-4, with D hard to call. This CDR3 has 15 amino acids. Between the trimmed V and J ends, which lost 2 bases and 3 bases, there was a span of 10 bases. Per the germline V gene, CDR1 is SGHTA and CDR2 is FQGNSA. DNA of the CDR3: TGTGCCAGCAGCTTAACGGGGTTGTCTAATGAAAAACTGTTTTTT. This codes for CASSLTGLSNEKLFF.

This clone came up a few times. The chain combines TRBV7-2 with TRBJ1-1; weak D call: TRBD1 (5 bases). The CDR3 spans 14 residues. Germline loops: CDR1 SGHTA, CDR2 FQGNSA. V shed 3 bases and J shed 5 bases, with 13 bases lying between them. This chain's CDR3 is CASSFRRRGTEAFF. The CDR3 region has the DNA TGTGCCAGCAGCTTTAGGCGACGGGGGACTGAAGCTTTCTTT.

The V and J genes are TRBV7-2 and TRBJ2-3, with TRBD2 matching over 9 bases. This CDR3 comprises 14 residues. The V gene end was trimmed by 3 bases and the J gene end by 5 bases; junction bases not matched to a gene: 3. The germline V gene encodes CDR1 SGHTA and CDR2 FQGNSA. The CDR3 region has the DNA TGTGCCAGCAGCTTCGCGGGAGGGTTAGATACGCAGTATTTT. Translated, it gives CASSFAGGLDTQYF. Complete variable domain (other parts from reference TRBV7-2 and TRBJ2-3): GAGVSQSPSNKVTEKGKDVELRCDPISGHTALYWYRQSLGQGLEFLIYFQGNSAPDKSGLPSDRFSAERTGGSVSTLTIQRTQQEDSAVYLCASSFAGGLDTQYFGPGTRLTVL.

This clone is a singleton in its sample. This chain links TRBV4-3 with TRBJ2-5, with TRBD2 as a possible D gene (6 bases). The V end was cut by 4 bases, the J end by 5 bases, with 17 bases between. Germline V gene data show CDR1 as LGHNA and CDR2 as YSLEER. This CDR3 is 15 amino acids long. DNA of the CDR3: TGCGCCAGCAGCCGATTAGCGGCAGGTCGGGAGACCCAGTACTTC. Translated: CASSRLAAGRETQYF.

The chain joins TRBV27 to TRBJ1-1; D uncertain. CDR1 is MNHEY, CDR2 SMNVEV, per germline (reference sequence). The CDR3 has 15 amino acids. V was shortened by 8 bases and J by 1 base, with 17 bases between the two germline ends. The CDR3 DNA sequence: TGTGCCAGCGTAGGATCTGCGGGCCCGAACACTGAAGCTTTCTTT. It encodes CASVGSAGPNTEAFF.

This chain joins TRBV25-1 and TRBJ1-3; D gene uncertain. V lost 2 bases to trimming and J lost 0 bases, with 5 bases between them. The CDR3 runs 14 residues. From germline, CDR1 is MGHDK and CDR2 SYGVNS. The CDR3 nucleotides read TGTGCCAGCAGTGAAATGTACTCTGGAAACACCATATATTTT. It is translated as CASSEMYSGNTIYF.

The gene calls are TRBV5-1 and TRBJ2-3, with D possibly TRBD2 on 5 matching bases. Deletions cut 1 base from V and 1 base from J, with 13 bases between. The length of the CDR3 is 16 residues. Germline V gene lookup returns CDR1 SGHRS and CDR2 YFSETQ. CDR3 coding DNA: TGCGCCAGCAGCTTGCTGAGTCAAGCGGGCACAGATACGCAGTATTTT. Translated: CASSLLSQAGTDTQYF.